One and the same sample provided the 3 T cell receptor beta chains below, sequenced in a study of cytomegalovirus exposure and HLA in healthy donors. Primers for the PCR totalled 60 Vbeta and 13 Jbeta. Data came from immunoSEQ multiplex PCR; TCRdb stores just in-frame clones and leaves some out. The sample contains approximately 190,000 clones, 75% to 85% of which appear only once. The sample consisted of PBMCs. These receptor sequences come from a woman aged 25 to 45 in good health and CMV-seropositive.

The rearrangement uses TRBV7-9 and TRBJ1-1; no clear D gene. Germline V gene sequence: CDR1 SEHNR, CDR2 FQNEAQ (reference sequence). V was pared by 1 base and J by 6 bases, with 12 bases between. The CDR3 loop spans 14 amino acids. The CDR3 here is CASSLVNGVAEAFF. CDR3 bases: TGTGCCAGCAGCTTAGTGAACGGGGTGGCTGAAGCTTTCTTT.

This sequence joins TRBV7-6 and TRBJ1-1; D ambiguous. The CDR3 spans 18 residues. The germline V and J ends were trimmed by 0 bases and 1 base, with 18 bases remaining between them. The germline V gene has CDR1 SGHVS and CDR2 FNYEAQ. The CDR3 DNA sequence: TGTGCCAGCAGCTTAGCTGTAGGCGGGGAGCTGCCGAACACTGAAGCTTTCTTT. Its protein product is CASSLAVGGELPNTEAFF.

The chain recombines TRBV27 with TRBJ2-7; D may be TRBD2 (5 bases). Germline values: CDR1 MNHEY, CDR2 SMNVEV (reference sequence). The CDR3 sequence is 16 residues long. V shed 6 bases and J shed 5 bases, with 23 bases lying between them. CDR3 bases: TGTGCCAGCAGCCCTAAAGTGACTTGGGGAGCGCACGAGCAGTACTTC. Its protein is CASSPKVTWGAHEQYF.